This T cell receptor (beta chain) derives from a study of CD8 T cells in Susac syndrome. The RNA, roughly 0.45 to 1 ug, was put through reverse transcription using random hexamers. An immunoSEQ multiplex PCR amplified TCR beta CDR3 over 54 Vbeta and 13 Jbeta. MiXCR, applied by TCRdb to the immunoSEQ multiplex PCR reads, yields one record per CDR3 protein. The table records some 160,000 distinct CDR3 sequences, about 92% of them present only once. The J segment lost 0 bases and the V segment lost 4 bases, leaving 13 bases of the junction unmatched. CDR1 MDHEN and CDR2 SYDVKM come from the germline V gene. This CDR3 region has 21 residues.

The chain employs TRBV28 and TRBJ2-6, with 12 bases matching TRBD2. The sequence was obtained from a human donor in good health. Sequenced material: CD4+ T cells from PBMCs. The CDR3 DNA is TGTGCCAGCAGTTCCCCGAGGACTAGCGGGGCTCAATTCTCTGGGGCCAACGTCCTGACTTTC. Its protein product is CASSSPRTSGAQFSGANVLTF.